The rows below give T cell receptor beta chains drawn from one sample of a study of T cell repertoires in cytomegalovirus infection. MiXCR was run by TCRdb on the reads, yielding one entry per CDR3 protein. In the table there are roughly 920,000 distinct CDR3 sequences, under 40% of which are singletons. No antigen has been identified for these receptors. The sample here was cultured CD8+ T cells from PBMCs, taken from culture after CMV antigen stimulation. The receptors derive from a human donor in good health (CMV status not recorded). Some clones in this sample may be carry-over from other donors' samples. CDR3s include the opening cysteine and the closing phenylalanine or tryptophan. A D gene is named only where the DNA matches it firmly. Clone size is stated in some rows and not others, as once, few, many or a class when expanded.

d_call	clone_size	v_call	j_call	cdr3_nt	cdr3_aa
-	many	TRBV9	TRBJ1-6	TGTGCCAGTGGAGGGGGAGGCTCACCCCTCCACTTT	CASGGGGSPLHF
TRBD1	-	TRBV6-2/TRBV6-3	TRBJ2-7	TGTGCCAGCTGGGACAGTACCTACGAGCAGTACTTC	CASWDSTYEQYF
TRBD1	-	TRBV12-3/TRBV12-4	TRBJ2-1	TGTGCCAGCAGTCACCCGCTACAGGGGCATGAGCAGTTCTTC	CASSHPLQGHEQFF
-	many	TRBV7-9	TRBJ2-3	TGTGCCAGCAGCCCCGAAGGTGGACCCGACACAGATACGCAGTATTTT	CASSPEGGPDTDTQYF
-	-	TRBV4-1	TRBJ1-5	TGCGCCAGCAGCCAAGAGGGAACCCTAGGAAGCAATCAGCCCCAGCATTTT	CASSQEGTLGSNQPQHF
TRBD2	-	TRBV6-2/TRBV6-3	TRBJ2-3	TGTGCCAGCAGTTTTCAAGGACTAGCGGGGACCTGTTTT	CASSFQGLAGTCF
-	-	TRBV29-1	TRBJ2-7	TGCAGCGTTGAGTTCGGGACGAACTCCTACGAGCAGTACTTC	CSVEFGTNSYEQYF
-	-	TRBV5-4	TRBJ2-4	TGTGCCAGCAGCTTGGGTTACGGGGCTGGAGCAAACATTCAGTACTTC	CASSLGYGAGANIQYF
-	few	TRBV2	TRBJ2-1	TGTGCCAGCAGTGAAGCGGGCAGGTTGAACAATGAGCAGTTCTTC	CASSEAGRLNNEQFF
TRBD2	-	TRBV5-1	TRBJ2-1	TGCGCCAGCAGCCCCTGGACTAGCGGGGACTATTACAATGAGCAGTTCTTC	CASSPWTSGDYYNEQFF
-	many	TRBV7-8	TRBJ2-1	TGTGCCAGCAGCTCCCCCGCAGAGCAGTTCTTC	CASSSPAEQFF
TRBD2	many	TRBV7-2	TRBJ2-3	TGTGCCAGCAGCGCCCTAGCGGGGGGGCCCCCAGATACGCAGTATTTT	CASSALAGGPPDTQYF
-	-	TRBV19	TRBJ2-2	TGTCCCAGTAGAGCCGGGACATACGGGGAGCTGTTTTTT	CPSRAGTYGELFF
-	-	TRBV12-3/TRBV12-4	TRBJ1-5	TGTGCCAGCAGTTTTGGCGGAAAAAATAGCAATCAGCCCCAGCATTTT	CASSFGGKNSNQPQHF
-	few	TRBV19	TRBJ1-1	TGTGCCAGTAGTTTCCCCGCCACTGAAGCTTTCTTT	CASSFPATEAFF
-	-	TRBV27	TRBJ2-6	TGTGCCAGCAGCCCGATCCCCTCTGGGGCCAACGTCCTGACTTTC	CASSPIPSGANVLTF
TRBD1	-	TRBV20-1	TRBJ2-3	TGCAGTGCTAGAAGACAGGGGGGAACTGTGGCGCCTGTTACAGATACGCAGTATTTT	CSARRQGGTVAPVTDTQYF
TRBD2	many	TRBV11-2	TRBJ2-5	TGTGCCAGCAGACGTTCTAGCGGGGGCGGGGGAGAGACCCAGTACTTC	CASRRSSGGGGETQYF
-	-	TRBV11-2	TRBJ2-5	TGTGCCAGCAGCCCCTACGGACGGATACAAGAGACCCAGTACTTC	CASSPYGRIQETQYF
TRBD1	-	TRBV6-2/TRBV6-3	TRBJ1-2	TGTGCCAGCATCCAGATAGGGACAGAACCCTATGGCTACACCTTC	CASIQIGTEPYGYTF
-	-	TRBV3-1	TRBJ1-2	TGTGCCAGCAGCCAAGAGCTCGCAGGGGCTGAATATGGCTACACCTTC	CASSQELAGAEYGYTF
-	-	TRBV27	TRBJ2-2	TGTGCCAGCAGTTTATACCAGGGGATCGGGGAGCTGTTTTTT	CASSLYQGIGELFF
-	-	TRBV7-6	TRBJ1-1	TGTGCCAGCAGCTTATACAGCCCAAAGGACACTGAAGCTTTCTTT	CASSLYSPKDTEAFF
TRBD2	-	TRBV19	TRBJ2-1	TGTGCCAGTACCCCGACTAGCGGGGGGGGTTACAATGAGCAGTTCTTC	CASTPTSGGGYNEQFF
-	-	TRBV27	TRBJ2-5	TGTGCCAGCAGTTTAGCCAGAACACAAGAGACCCAGTACTTC	CASSLARTQETQYF
-	-	TRBV7-6	TRBJ2-1	TGTGCTAGCAGCACCGGAAGTAGCGCCTACAATGAGCAGTTCTTC	CASSTGSSAYNEQFF
-	-	TRBV15	TRBJ1-1	TGTGTCACCAGCAGAGATGGGGACCTCAGGAGGGCTTTCTTT	CVTSRDGDLRRAFF
-	few	TRBV7-9	TRBJ1-2	TGTGCCAGCAGCTTAAAGTATCCACACCGACAGAAAAATAACTATGGCTACACCTTC	CASSLKYPHRQKNNYGYTF
TRBD2	many	TRBV7-6	TRBJ2-2	TGTGCCAGCAGCTTAGGTAGCGGGGAGAACACCGGGGAGCTGTTTTTT	CASSLGSGENTGELFF
-	few	TRBV2	TRBJ2-2	TGTGCCAGCAGTTTGATCGGGTCTTACACCGGGGAGCTGTTTTTT	CASSLIGSYTGELFF
-	few	TRBV3-1	TRBJ1-4	TGTGCCAGCAGCCAAGGTTTAAGGGGCGCCTCTGAAAAACTGTTTTTT	CASSQGLRGASEKLFF
-	few	TRBV6-5	TRBJ1-2	TGTGCCAGCAGTTACTTCGACAGTTTAAACTATGGCTACACCTTC	CASSYFDSLNYGYTF